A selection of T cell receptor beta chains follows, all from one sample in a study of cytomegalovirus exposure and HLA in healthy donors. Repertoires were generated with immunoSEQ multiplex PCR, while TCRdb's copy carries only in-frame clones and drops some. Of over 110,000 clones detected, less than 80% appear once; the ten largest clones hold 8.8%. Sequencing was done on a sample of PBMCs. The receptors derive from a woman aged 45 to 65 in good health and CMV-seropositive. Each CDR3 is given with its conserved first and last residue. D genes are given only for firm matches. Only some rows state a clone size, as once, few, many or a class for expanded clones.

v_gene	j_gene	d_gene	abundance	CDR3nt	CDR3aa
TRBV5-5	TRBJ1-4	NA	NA	TGTGCCAGCAGCTTGCAGGGGTATGAAAAACTGTTTTTT	CASSLQGYEKLFF
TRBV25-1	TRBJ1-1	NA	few	TGTGCCAGCTCCCGGACAAGAGGGAACACTGAAGCTTTCTTT	CASSRTRGNTEAFF
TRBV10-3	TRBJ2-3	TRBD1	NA	TGTGCCATCAGTGGGACAGGGGATTCAGATACGCAGTATTTT	CAISGTGDSDTQYF
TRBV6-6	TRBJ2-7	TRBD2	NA	TGTGCCAGCAGTTATTTGACTAGCGGCTACGAGCAGTACTTC	CASSYLTSGYEQYF
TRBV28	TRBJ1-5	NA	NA	TGTGCCAGCAGTTATGTAGGGGGTCCTAGCAATCAGCCCCAGCATTTT	CASSYVGGPSNQPQHF
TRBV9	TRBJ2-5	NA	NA	TGTGCCAGCAGTACAGGGTTCGGAGAGACCCAGTACTTC	CASSTGFGETQYF
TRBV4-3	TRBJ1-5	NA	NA	TGCGCCAGCAGCCCCACGCAGGTACGGGGGCCCCAGCATTTT	CASSPTQVRGPQHF
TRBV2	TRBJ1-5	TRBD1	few	TGTGCCAGCAGGCGGACAGGGGAAAGCAATCAGCCCCAGCATTTT	CASRRTGESNQPQHF
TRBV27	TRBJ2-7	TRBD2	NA	TGTGCCAGCAGTTTCGAGGCGGGGGGCTCTCTTAGCTCCTACGAGCAGTACTTC	CASSFEAGGSLSSYEQYF
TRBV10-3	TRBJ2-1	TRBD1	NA	TGTGCCATCAGTGAGCCGACAGGGGACTCCTACAATGAGCAGTTCTTC	CAISEPTGDSYNEQFF
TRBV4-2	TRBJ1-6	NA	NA	TGTGCCAGCAGCCCCGGGGCGCGGGGTTCACCCCTCCACTTT	CASSPGARGSPLHF
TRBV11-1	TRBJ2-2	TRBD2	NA	TGTGCCAGCAGCCCCCTTGGAGCGGGGGGGCACACCGGGGAGCTGTTTTTT	CASSPLGAGGHTGELFF
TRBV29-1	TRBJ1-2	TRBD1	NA	TGCAGCGTTGTAGACAGGGTCTTCTATGGCTACACCTTC	CSVVDRVFYGYTF